This is a list of T cell receptor beta chains from one sample in a study of blood T cell repertoires in COVID-19. Repertoires were generated with immunoSEQ multiplex PCR, while TCRdb's copy carries only in-frame clones and drops some. The sample contains 90,000 to 100,000 clones, 75% to 90% of which appear only once. The sequenced sample consisted of peripheral blood. Receptors were obtained from a man of 80 years or more with acute or convalescent COVID-19. Each CDR3 is given with its conserved first and last residue. The D gene is left open where the match is weak. Clone size is stated in some rows and not others, as once, few, many or a class when expanded.

v_gene	d_gene	j_gene	abundance	CDR3nt	CDR3aa
TRBV7-2	NA	TRBJ1-1	NA	TGTGCCAGCAGCTTGACAGCGAACACTGAAGCTTTCTTT	CASSLTANTEAFF
TRBV5-1	NA	TRBJ2-3	NA	TGCGCCAGCAGCTTCCAACAGGGACGAACAGATACGCAGTATTTT	CASSFQQGRTDTQYF
TRBV11-2	NA	TRBJ2-2	NA	TGTGCCAGCAGCTTAATCGGGAGTCGGCGAACCGGGGAGCTGTTTTTT	CASSLIGSRRTGELFF
TRBV6-5	NA	TRBJ1-5	NA	TGTGCCAGCCATTCTATTTGGGGGGGGAATCAGCCCCAGCATTTT	CASHSIWGGNQPQHF
TRBV27	NA	TRBJ1-6	NA	TGTGCCAGCAGTCGGACGCTGTCGGGGTCACCCCTCCACTTT	CASSRTLSGSPLHF
TRBV11-1	NA	TRBJ2-7	NA	TGTGCCAGCAGCTGGGGCGGGACAGCCTACGAGCAGTACTTC	CASSWGGTAYEQYF
TRBV6-5	TRBD2	TRBJ2-7	NA	TGTGCCAGCAGAAACGTGCTAGCGGAGGACTACGAGCAGTACTTC	CASRNVLAEDYEQYF
TRBV10-3	TRBD1	TRBJ2-2	NA	TGTGCCATCAGCCTGGACAGGGGAGGCACCGGGGAGCTGTTTTTT	CAISLDRGGTGELFF
TRBV4-3	TRBD1	TRBJ2-1	NA	TGCGCCAGCAGCCAAGATCCACAGGGGGCGTACCTCAATGAGCAGTTCTTC	CASSQDPQGAYLNEQFF
TRBV19	NA	TRBJ2-1	few	TGTGCCAGTAGAAAGTCCTCGGGTTTAGGCAATGAGCAGTTCTTC	CASRKSSGLGNEQFF
TRBV29-1	TRBD1	TRBJ2-3	NA	TGCTCCGGGACAGCTAGCACAGATACGCAGTATTTT	CSGTASTDTQYF
TRBV5-8	NA	TRBJ2-6	NA	TGTGCCAGCAGCTTGGCCCGACAGGGGAGGGAAGCCAACGTCCTGACTTTC	CASSLARQGREANVLTF
TRBV28	NA	TRBJ1-1	NA	TGTGCCAGCAGCCCTACGAGGCGTAGCACTGAAGCTTTCTTT	CASSPTRRSTEAFF
TRBV6-2/TRBV6-3	NA	TRBJ2-7	NA	TGTGCCAGCAGTTACTCCGCCTACGAGCAGTACTTC	CASSYSAYEQYF
TRBV28	NA	TRBJ1-4	NA	TGTGCCAGCAGCCTAAATGAAAAACTGTTTTTT	CASSLNEKLFF
TRBV19	NA	TRBJ1-5	NA	TGTGCCAGTAGTATCCTAACAGGGCCCCAGCATTTT	CASSILTGPQHF
TRBV28	NA	TRBJ1-2	NA	TGTGCCAGCAGGGGCCAGGGGTTTAACTATGGCTACACCTTC	CASRGQGFNYGYTF
TRBV11-2	NA	TRBJ2-1	NA	TGTGCCAGCAGCCTCCGGGTCGTCAACAATGAGCAGTTCTTC	CASSLRVVNNEQFF
TRBV5-6	TRBD2	TRBJ2-1	NA	TGTGCCAGCAGCTTGGAGGCTAGCGGATCCTACAATGAGCAGTTCTTC	CASSLEASGSYNEQFF
TRBV5-4	NA	TRBJ2-1	NA	TGTGCCAGCAGCTCCAGGGGAAGCTCCTACAATGAGCAGTTCTTC	CASSSRGSSYNEQFF
TRBV5-1	NA	TRBJ1-5	NA	TGCGCCAGCAGCTTGACGGGCAATCAGCCCCAGCATTTT	CASSLTGNQPQHF
TRBV27	TRBD2	TRBJ2-1	NA	TGTGCCAGCAGTGTGCGTGGGCGGGAGGGAAATGAGCAGTTCTTC	CASSVRGREGNEQFF
TRBV5-1	NA	TRBJ1-1	NA	TGCGCCAGCAGCTTGGGACGGGGGACCCAAGCTTTCTTT	CASSLGRGTQAFF
TRBV27	TRBD1	TRBJ1-1	NA	TGTGCCAGCCGCCCGATCGCGGGGACAGGGGTTTTCACTGAAGCTTTCTTT	CASRPIAGTGVFTEAFF
TRBV14	TRBD2	TRBJ2-7	NA	TGTGCCAGCAGCCTTCTAGCGGGAGCCCCCTACGAGCAGTACTTC	CASSLLAGAPYEQYF
TRBV19	NA	TRBJ2-3	NA	TGTGCCAGTAGTTCGAGCGGCACAGATACGCAGTATTTT	CASSSSGTDTQYF
TRBV5-1	TRBD2	TRBJ2-1	NA	TGCGCCAGCAGCCGAGACGGGACTAGCGGCTACAATGAGCAGTTCTTC	CASSRDGTSGYNEQFF
TRBV11-1	NA	TRBJ2-7	NA	TGTGCCAGCAGCTTACGTCCAGGCTGGATCTACGAGCAGTACTTC	CASSLRPGWIYEQYF
TRBV28	NA	TRBJ2-2	NA	TGTGCCAGTTTGGAGGGGAACACCGGGGAGCTGTTTTTT	CASLEGNTGELFF
TRBV7-2	NA	TRBJ2-1	once	TGTGCCAGCAGGACACAAAGCTCCTACAATGAGCAGTTCTTC	CASRTQSSYNEQFF
TRBV7-2	TRBD2	TRBJ2-5	NA	TGTGCCAGCAGTCCCGGGACTAGCGGGACAAAGACCCAGTACTTC	CASSPGTSGTKTQYF
TRBV5-4	TRBD1	TRBJ2-3	NA	TGTGCCAGCAGCTTCGGGACAGGGACAGATACGCAGTATTTT	CASSFGTGTDTQYF
TRBV27	NA	TRBJ1-6	NA	TGTGCCAGCAGACGGACTCTGGGTTCACCCCTCCACTTT	CASRRTLGSPLHF
TRBV4-3	TRBD2	TRBJ2-3	NA	TGCGCCAGCAGCCAAGATTGGACTAGCTCAGATACGCAGTATTTT	CASSQDWTSSDTQYF
TRBV4-2	TRBD1	TRBJ1-1	NA	TGTGCCAGCAGCCAAGGTTCCATGGGCAGGGGGCTGGGAACTGAAGCTTTCTTT	CASSQGSMGRGLGTEAFF
TRBV7-3	TRBD2	TRBJ2-1	NA	TGTGCCAGCAGCCTAGCGGGAGGGAGTAACAATGAGCAGTTCTTC	CASSLAGGSNNEQFF
TRBV29-1	NA	TRBJ2-2	NA	TGCAGCGTCAGGGACACCGGGGAGCTGTTTTTT	CSVRDTGELFF
TRBV11-1	NA	TRBJ1-1	NA	TGTGCCAGCAGCAATCTCGGACGGAGGTTAGCTTTCTTT	CASSNLGRRLAFF
TRBV11-2	TRBD1	TRBJ2-3	NA	TGTGCCAGCAGCCTGGACAGGGGGCTGTATACGCAGTATTTT	CASSLDRGLYTQYF
TRBV2	NA	TRBJ1-3	NA	TGTGCCAGCACCGGGGAGGGTTCTGGAAACACCATATATTTT	CASTGEGSGNTIYF
TRBV27	NA	TRBJ2-3	NA	TGTGCCAGCAGTTTCGATGGCGGAGGGATCACAGATACGCAGTATTTT	CASSFDGGGITDTQYF
TRBV15	TRBD1	TRBJ2-1	once	TGTGCCACCAGCATTGTCCGACAGGGGAGGAGTAATGAGCAGTTCTTC	CATSIVRQGRSNEQFF
TRBV28	TRBD1	TRBJ2-7	once	TGTGCCAGCAGTCGGACAGGGTACTACGAGCAGCACTTC	CASSRTGYYEQHF
TRBV6-6	TRBD2	TRBJ2-3	few	TGTGCCAGCTATCCAGCTAGCGGGAATACAGATACGCAGTATTTT	CASYPASGNTDTQYF
TRBV6-1	NA	TRBJ1-1	NA	TGTGCCAGCAGTGAAGCGGGGCTGAACACTGAAGCTTTCTTT	CASSEAGLNTEAFF
TRBV28	TRBD1	TRBJ1-5	NA	TGTGCCAGCAGCAAGATACAGGGGGCGCGAAATCAGCCCCAGCATTTT	CASSKIQGARNQPQHF
TRBV2	TRBD1	TRBJ1-4	NA	TGTGCCAGCAGTCGGGTCAGGGGGGAAAAACTGTTTTTT	CASSRVRGEKLFF
TRBV7-9	NA	TRBJ2-2	NA	TGTGCCAGCAGCTTAGGAGTGGGGGGACTCACCGGGGAGCTGTTTTTT	CASSLGVGGLTGELFF
TRBV27	TRBD2	TRBJ2-7	once	TGTGCCAGCAGCACCTCAAGCGGGAGCCCCCTCTACGAGCAGTACTTC	CASSTSSGSPLYEQYF
TRBV19	TRBD1	TRBJ1-3	NA	TGTGCCAGTAGCACAGGGGCCCGCTCTGGAAACACCATATATTTT	CASSTGARSGNTIYF